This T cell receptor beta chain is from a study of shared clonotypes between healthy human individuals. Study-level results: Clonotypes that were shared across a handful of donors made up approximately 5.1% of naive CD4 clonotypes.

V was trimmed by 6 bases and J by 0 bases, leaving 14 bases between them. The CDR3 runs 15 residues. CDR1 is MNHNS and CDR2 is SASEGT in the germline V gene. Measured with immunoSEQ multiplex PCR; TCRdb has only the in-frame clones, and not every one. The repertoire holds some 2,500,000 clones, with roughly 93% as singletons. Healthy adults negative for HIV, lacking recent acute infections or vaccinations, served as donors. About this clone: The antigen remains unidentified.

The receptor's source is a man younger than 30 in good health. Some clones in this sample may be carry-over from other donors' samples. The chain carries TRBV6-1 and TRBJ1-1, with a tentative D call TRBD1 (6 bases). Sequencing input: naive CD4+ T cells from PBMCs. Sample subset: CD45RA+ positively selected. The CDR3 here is CASRGTRSLNTEAFF. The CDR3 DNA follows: TGTGCCAGCAGGGGGACACGGAGCTTGAACACTGAAGCTTTCTTT.